A selection of T cell receptor beta chains follows, all from one sample in a study of cytomegalovirus exposure and HLA in healthy donors. Sequencing was performed with immunoSEQ multiplex PCR; in TCRdb, only in-frame clones are kept and a portion is missing. The repertoire consists of 130,000 to 150,000 clones, with roughly 64% occurring once and the leading ten covering less than 3.5%. Specimen: PBMCs. Every receptor here comes from a woman aged 30 to 39 in good health and CMV-seropositive. Each CDR3 is given with its conserved first and last residue. Fields, in order: clone size, CDR3 length, D gene, J gene, V gene, CDR3 DNA, CDR3 protein. D genes are given only for firm matches. Clone sizes are given selectively: once, few, many, or a class where the clone is expanded.

>few|13|-|TRBJ1-1|TRBV28
TGTGCCAGCATCGAGAGGGTGAACACTGAAGCTTTCTTT
CASIERVNTEAFF
>-|17|-|TRBJ2-5|TRBV11-2
TGTGCCAGCAGCTTAGGACGAACTAGTTTTAGGTCGGAGACCCAGTACTTC
CASSLGRTSFRSETQYF
>few|14|-|TRBJ2-1|TRBV18
TGTGCCAGCTCACCCCTCGGGGGATACAATGAGCAGTTCTTC
CASSPLGGYNEQFF
>-|15|TRBD2|TRBJ2-3|TRBV9
TGTGCCAGCAGCGTAGGACTAGCGGTTCAGGATACGCAGTATTTT
CASSVGLAVQDTQYF
>-|14|-|TRBJ1-2|TRBV29-1
TGCAGCGTTTCGGGAGGGCCCACGGGCTATGGCTACACCTTC
CSVSGGPTGYGYTF
>-|11|-|TRBJ2-1|TRBV7-8
TGTGCCAGCAGCTTAAATAGTGAGCAGTTCTTC
CASSLNSEQFF
>-|16|TRBD1|TRBJ1-1|TRBV9
TGTGCCAGCAGCGGAAGGGCGGGACAGGGCGCCACTGAAGCTTTCTTT
CASSGRAGQGATEAFF
>-|14|TRBD1|TRBJ2-7|TRBV6-1
TGTGCCAGCAGTGACCGGGGGACAGGCAACGAGCAGTACTTC
CASSDRGTGNEQYF
>-|14|-|TRBJ1-5|TRBV5-6
TGTGCCAGCAGCATTGGGGGAGGTAATCAGCCCCAGCATTTT
CASSIGGGNQPQHF
>-|16|TRBD2|TRBJ2-1|TRBV7-6
TGTGCCAGCACCATTCAAAGCGGGGGGGCTTACAATGAGCAGTTCTTC
CASTIQSGGAYNEQFF
>-|14|-|TRBJ1-2|TRBV10-2
TGCGCCAGCAGTCTTACAGGAAAGGCATATGGCTACACCTTC
CASSLTGKAYGYTF
>-|15|-|TRBJ1-4|TRBV27
TGTGCCAGCAGTTTAAGTCCCAGGCCTTACGGAAAACTGTTTTTT
CASSLSPRPYGKLFF